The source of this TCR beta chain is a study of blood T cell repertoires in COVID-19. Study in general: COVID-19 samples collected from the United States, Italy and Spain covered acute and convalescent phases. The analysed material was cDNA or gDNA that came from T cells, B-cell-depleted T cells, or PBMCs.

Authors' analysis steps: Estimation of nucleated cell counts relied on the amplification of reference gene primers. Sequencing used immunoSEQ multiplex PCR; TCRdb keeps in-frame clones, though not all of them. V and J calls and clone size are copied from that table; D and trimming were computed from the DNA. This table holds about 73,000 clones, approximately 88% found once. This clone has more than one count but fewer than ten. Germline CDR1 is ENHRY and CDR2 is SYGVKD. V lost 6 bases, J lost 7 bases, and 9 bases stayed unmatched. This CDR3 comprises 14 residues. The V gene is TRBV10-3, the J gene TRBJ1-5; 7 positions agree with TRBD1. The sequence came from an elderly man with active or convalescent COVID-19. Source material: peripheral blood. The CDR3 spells CAIRAGTVGQPQHF. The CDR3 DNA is TGTGCCATCAGGGCTGGGACAGTCGGACAGCCCCAGCATTTT.